The rows below give T cell receptor beta chains drawn from one sample of a study of T-cell memory formation after mild COVID-19. Each CDR3 protein is one row after TCRdb ran MiXCR on the 5' RACE reads. The sample holds 350,000 to 500,000 distinct CDR3 sequences, about 22% seen once. Sequenced material: PBMCs or a T cell subset sorted from them (not recorded which). These receptor sequences come from an adult woman who had mild COVID-19 (a few samples of this study predate the infection). Cell type and time point are not known. Each CDR3 is given with its conserved first and last residue. Each record gives: clone size, V gene, CDR3 length, D gene, J gene, CDR3 protein, CDR3 DNA. D genes are given only for firm matches. Size is stated for part of the rows, as once, few or many counts, or as a class when the clone is expanded.

many	TRBV12-3/TRBV12-4	18	NA	TRBJ2-1	CASHFDTRGVSSYNEQFF	TGTGCCAGCCACTTCGATACCCGGGGAGTCAGCTCCTACAATGAGCAGTTCTTC
few	TRBV7-3	20	TRBD2	TRBJ2-1	CASSSWTSGRLTSSYNEQFF	TGTGCCAGCAGCTCCTGGACTAGCGGGAGGCTTACAAGCTCCTACAATGAGCAGTTCTTC
few	TRBV12-3/TRBV12-4	13	NA	TRBJ2-1	CASSLLEYNEQFF	TGTGCCAGCAGTTTGCTAGAATACAATGAGCAGTTCTTC
NA	TRBV27	15	TRBD1	TRBJ2-5	CASSGDQGAEETQYF	TGTGCCAGCAGTGGAGACCAGGGGGCTGAGGAGACCCAGTACTTC
NA	TRBV11-3	16	TRBD1	TRBJ2-1	CASSQGQGLSYNEQFF	TGTGCCAGCAGCCAGGGACAGGGCCTTTCCTACAATGAGCAGTTCTTC
few	TRBV7-6	15	TRBD1	TRBJ2-7	CASSLAGQGKDEQYF	TGTGCCAGCAGCTTAGCGGGACAGGGAAAGGACGAGCAGTACTTC
few	TRBV7-9	17	NA	TRBJ1-3	CASSLAQGVYSGNTIYF	TGTGCCAGCAGCTTAGCGCAAGGGGTCTACTCTGGAAACACCATATATTTT
NA	TRBV19	13	NA	TRBJ2-3	CASSMMSTDTQYF	TGTGCCAGTAGTATGATGTCAACAGATACGCAGTATTTT
once	TRBV11-3	14	NA	TRBJ2-5	CASSRLALQETQYF	TGTGCCAGCAGCCGCCTAGCGCTTCAAGAGACCCAGTACTTC
NA	TRBV6-1	14	NA	TRBJ1-5	CASLGQGPNQPQHF	TGTGCCAGCCTAGGGCAGGGCCCCAATCAGCCCCAGCATTTT
few	TRBV20-1	14	TRBD1	TRBJ1-1	CSARETGMWTEAFF	TGCAGTGCTAGGGAGACAGGGATGTGGACTGAAGCTTTCTTT
NA	TRBV7-6	14	NA	TRBJ2-1	CASSLWGEDGEQFF	TGTGCCAGCAGCTTATGGGGGGAGGATGGTGAGCAGTTCTTC
NA	TRBV7-6	15	NA	TRBJ2-7	CASSLHKVQYEEQYF	TGTGCCAGCAGCTTACACAAGGTTCAATACGAGGAGCAGTACTTC
many	TRBV24-1	15	NA	TRBJ2-4	CATSSKIGAKNIQYF	TGTGCCACCAGCTCCAAGATAGGGGCCAAAAACATTCAGTACTTC
NA	TRBV24-1	14	TRBD1	TRBJ1-2	CATSDTGTGSGYTF	TGTGCCACCAGTGACACCGGGACAGGGTCTGGCTACACCTTC
NA	TRBV11-2	17	TRBD2	TRBJ2-1	CASSFLRAGGPRNEQFF	TGTGCCAGCAGCTTCTTACGAGCGGGGGGGCCGCGTAATGAGCAGTTCTTC
NA	TRBV7-3	15	TRBD1	TRBJ1-6	CASSSQGGHNSPLHF	TGTGCCAGCAGCTCCCAGGGGGGCCATAATTCACCCCTCCACTTT
NA	TRBV5-4	14	NA	TRBJ2-7	CASGHMEGIYEQYF	TGTGCCAGCGGTCACATGGAAGGCATCTACGAGCAGTACTTC
few	TRBV20-1	14	NA	TRBJ2-1	CSASPAVSYNEQFF	TGCAGTGCTAGTCCCGCGGTCTCCTACAATGAGCAGTTCTTC
few	TRBV5-6	16	TRBD1	TRBJ2-3	CASSLVGQDRTDTQYF	TGTGCCAGCAGCTTAGTTGGACAGGACCGCACAGATACGCAGTATTTT
NA	TRBV2	13	NA	TRBJ1-6	CARRREPGEALHF	TGTGCCCGCAGGAGGGAGCCCGGGGAGGCGCTCCACTTT
NA	TRBV12-3/TRBV12-4	14	NA	TRBJ2-5	CASSLGAAGRRGYF	TGTGCCAGCAGTTTAGGGGCCGCAGGGAGAAGGGGGTACTTC
few	TRBV7-9	16	TRBD1	TRBJ2-1	CASSLTGTGAFEHPFF	TGTGCCAGCAGCCTTACCGGGACAGGGGCCTTTGAGCATCCGTTCTTC
few	TRBV7-2	16	NA	TRBJ1-6	CASSLDLGTLDSPLHF	TGTGCCAGCAGCTTAGATCTGGGGACACTGGATTCACCCCTCCACTTT
NA	TRBV29-1	15	TRBD1	TRBJ1-1	CSVERTGGPNTEAFF	TGCAGCGTGGAAAGGACAGGGGGTCCCAACACTGAAGCTTTCTTT
NA	TRBV28	11	NA	TRBJ2-7	CASSQIHEQYF	TGTGCCAGCAGTCAGATCCACGAGCAGTACTTC
NA	TRBV29-1	14	TRBD1	TRBJ1-2	CSVGSSGGNYGYTF	TGCAGCGTTGGTAGCTCAGGGGGTAACTATGGCTACACCTTC
NA	TRBV30	13	TRBD1	TRBJ2-7	CAWTPGQAYEQYF	TGTGCCTGGACCCCGGGACAGGCTTACGAGCAGTACTTC
NA	TRBV4-1	14	NA	TRBJ2-2	CASSEKWGPGELFF	TGCGCCAGCAGCGAAAAGTGGGGGCCCGGGGAGCTGTTTTTT
NA	TRBV7-9	14	TRBD1	TRBJ2-5	CASSTGVFGETQYF	TGTGCCAGCAGTACAGGGGTGTTCGGGGAGACCCAGTACTTC
few	TRBV4-1	15	NA	TRBJ1-4	CASSQNGQANEKLFF	TGCGCCAGCAGCCAGAACGGTCAAGCGAATGAAAAACTGTTTTTT
NA	TRBV27	13	NA	TRBJ1-2	CASSFRNNYGYTF	TGTGCCAGCAGTTTCAGGAATAACTATGGCTACACCTTC
few	TRBV19	12	TRBD1	TRBJ2-7	CASSTRQGEQYF	TGTGCCAGTAGTACCAGACAGGGCGAGCAGTACTTC
NA	TRBV24-1	16	NA	TRBJ2-3	CATSDPSPQGFHTQYF	TGTGCCACCAGTGATCCCAGTCCACAGGGATTCCATACGCAGTATTTT
NA	TRBV5-1	17	TRBD2	TRBJ2-1	CASSLAASGGGYNEQFF	TGCGCCAGCAGCTTGGCGGCTAGCGGGGGGGGCTACAATGAGCAGTTCTTC
NA	TRBV5-1	15	TRBD1	TRBJ1-2	CASSSGTGGVDGYTF	TGCGCCAGCAGTTCCGGGACAGGGGGCGTCGATGGCTACACCTTC
NA	TRBV5-1	13	NA	TRBJ1-2	CASSLGAPGGYTF	TGCGCCAGCAGCTTGGGCGCCCCCGGTGGCTACACCTTC
NA	TRBV5-4	15	TRBD1	TRBJ1-1	CASSMDRGSHTEAFF	TGTGCCAGCAGCATGGACAGGGGGAGCCACACTGAAGCTTTCTTT
few	TRBV7-9	13	NA	TRBJ2-5	CASSPSGFETQYF	TGTGCCAGCAGCCCGTCGGGATTCGAGACCCAGTACTTC
few	TRBV12-3/TRBV12-4	14	NA	TRBJ1-1	CASSLGDGAGEAFF	TGTGCCAGCAGTTTAGGGGATGGGGCAGGTGAAGCTTTCTTT
few	TRBV24-1	13	NA	TRBJ1-2	CATSKDSNYGYTF	TGTGCCACCTCGAAGGACAGTAACTATGGCTACACCTTC
few	TRBV12-3/TRBV12-4	20	NA	TRBJ2-1	CASSLILGPKPRGKDNEQFF	TGTGCCAGCAGTCTCATCCTCGGACCTAAACCCCGAGGGAAGGACAATGAGCAGTTCTTC
NA	TRBV11-1	14	NA	TRBJ2-3	CASSSHTGTDTQYF	TGTGCCAGCAGCTCGCATACAGGGACAGATACGCAGTATTTT
few	TRBV12-3/TRBV12-4	14	NA	TRBJ1-1	CASSTTGWGTEAFF	TGTGCCAGCAGTACAACAGGGTGGGGCACTGAAGCTTTCTTT
few	TRBV20-1	14	NA	TRBJ1-1	CSASRGGSGTEAFF	TGCAGTGCTAGTCGAGGGGGGTCAGGGACTGAAGCTTTCTTT